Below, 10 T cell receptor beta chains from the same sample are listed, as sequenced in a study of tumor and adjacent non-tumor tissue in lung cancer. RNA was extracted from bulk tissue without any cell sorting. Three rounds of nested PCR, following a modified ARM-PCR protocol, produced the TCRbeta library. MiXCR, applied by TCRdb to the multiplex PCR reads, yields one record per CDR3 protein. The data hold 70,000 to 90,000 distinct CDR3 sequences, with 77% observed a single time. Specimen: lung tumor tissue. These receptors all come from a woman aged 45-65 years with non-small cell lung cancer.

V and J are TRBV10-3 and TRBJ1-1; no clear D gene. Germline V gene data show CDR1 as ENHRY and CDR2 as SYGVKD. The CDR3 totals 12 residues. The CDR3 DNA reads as TGTGTCAGCTCTCGCGGTTTAACTGAAGCTTTCTTT. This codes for CVSSRGLTEAFF.

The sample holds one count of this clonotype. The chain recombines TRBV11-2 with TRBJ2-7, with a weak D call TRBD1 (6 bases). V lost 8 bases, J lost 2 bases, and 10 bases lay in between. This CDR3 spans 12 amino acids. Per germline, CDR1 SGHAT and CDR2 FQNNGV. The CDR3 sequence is CASPRQAYEQYF. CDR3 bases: TGTGCCAGCCCTCGACAGGCCTACGAGCAGTACTTC. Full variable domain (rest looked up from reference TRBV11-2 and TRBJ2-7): EAGVAQSPRYKIIEKRQSVAFWCNPISGHATLYWYQQILGQGPKLLIQFQNNGVVDDSQLPKDRFSAERLKGVDSTLKIQPAKLEDSAVYLCASPRQAYEQYFGPGTRLTVT.

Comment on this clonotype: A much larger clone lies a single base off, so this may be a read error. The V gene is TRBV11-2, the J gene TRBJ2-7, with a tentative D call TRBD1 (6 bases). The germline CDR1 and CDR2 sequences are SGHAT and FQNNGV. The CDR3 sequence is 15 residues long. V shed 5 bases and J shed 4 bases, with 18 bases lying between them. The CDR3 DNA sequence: TGTGCCAGCAGCCCCGGTTGGACAGAGGGATACGAGCAGTACTTC. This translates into CASSPGWTEGYEQYF.

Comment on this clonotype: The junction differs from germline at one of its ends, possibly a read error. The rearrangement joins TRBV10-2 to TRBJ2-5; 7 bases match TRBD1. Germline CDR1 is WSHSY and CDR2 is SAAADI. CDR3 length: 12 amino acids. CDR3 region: CANSLQGETQYF. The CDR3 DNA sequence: TGCGCCAACAGTTTACAGGGGGAGACCCAGTACTTC.

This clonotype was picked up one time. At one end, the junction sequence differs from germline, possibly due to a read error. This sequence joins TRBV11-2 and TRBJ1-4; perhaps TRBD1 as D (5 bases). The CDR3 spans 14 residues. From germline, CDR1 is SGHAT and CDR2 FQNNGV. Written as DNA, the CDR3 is TGTGCCACTAGACTTGGGACGGAAAATGAAAAACTGCTTTTT. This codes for CATRLGTENEKLLF.

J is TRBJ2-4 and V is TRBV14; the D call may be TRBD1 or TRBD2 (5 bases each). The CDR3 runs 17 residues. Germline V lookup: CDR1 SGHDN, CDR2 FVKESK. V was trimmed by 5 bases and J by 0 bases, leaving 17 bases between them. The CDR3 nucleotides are TGTGCCAGCAGCGGGACGGTGACCCCCATAGCCAAAAACATTCAGTACTTC. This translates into CASSGTVTPIAKNIQYF.

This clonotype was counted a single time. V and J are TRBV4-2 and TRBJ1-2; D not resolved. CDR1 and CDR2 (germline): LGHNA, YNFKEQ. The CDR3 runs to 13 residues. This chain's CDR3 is CVNSQDGWDGYTF. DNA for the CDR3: TGTGTCAACAGCCAAGATGGCTGGGATGGCTACACCTTC.

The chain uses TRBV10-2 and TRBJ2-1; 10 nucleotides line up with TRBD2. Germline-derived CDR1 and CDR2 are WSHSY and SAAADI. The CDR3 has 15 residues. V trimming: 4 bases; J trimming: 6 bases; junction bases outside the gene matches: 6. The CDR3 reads CASSGGLASCNEQFF. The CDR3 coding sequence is TGCGCCAGCAGTGGGGGACTAGCGAGTTGCAATGAGCAGTTCTTC.

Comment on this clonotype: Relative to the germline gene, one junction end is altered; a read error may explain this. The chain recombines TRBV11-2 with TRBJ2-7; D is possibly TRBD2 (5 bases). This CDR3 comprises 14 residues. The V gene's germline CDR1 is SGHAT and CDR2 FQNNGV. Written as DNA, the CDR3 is TGTGTCAGCGGCTTAGAATCCGTAAGCTACGAGCTGTACTTC. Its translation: CVSGLESVSYELYF. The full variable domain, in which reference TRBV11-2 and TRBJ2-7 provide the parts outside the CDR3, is EAGVAQSPRYKIIEKRQSVAFWCNPISGHATLYWYQQILGQGPKLLIQFQNNGVVDDSQLPKDRFSAERLKGVDSTLKIQPAKLEDSAVYLCVSGLESVSYELYFGPGTRLTVT.

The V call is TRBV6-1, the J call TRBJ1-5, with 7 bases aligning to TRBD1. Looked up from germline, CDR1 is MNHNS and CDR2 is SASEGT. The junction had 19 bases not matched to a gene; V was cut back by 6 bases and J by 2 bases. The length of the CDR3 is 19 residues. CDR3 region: CASRVPGKGGLGGNQPQHF. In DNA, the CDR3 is TGTGCCAGCAGGGTCCCCGGGAAAGGGGGCTTGGGGGGCAATCAGCCCCAGCATTTT.